This T cell receptor (beta chain) was identified during a study of PD-1 blockade in classical Hodgkin lymphoma. Each patient experienced a relapse that followed autologous stem cell transplantation, and brentuximab vedotin exposure varied. CDR1 SEHNR and CDR2 FQNEAQ come from the germline V gene (reference sequence). V lost 1 base and J 0 bases, leaving 5 bases between the germline ends. CDR3 length: 14 amino acids. Sequencing used immunoSEQ multiplex PCR; TCRdb keeps in-frame clones, though not all of them. Here the sample spans nearly 60,000 clones, 85% to 95% being singletons. The chain recombines TRBV7-9 with TRBJ2-3; D ambiguous. Specimen: peripheral blood mononuclear cells (PBMCs), collected before the second cycle of nivolumab. The TCR sequence derives from a human donor with classical Hodgkin lymphoma. The CDR3 reads CASSLDHSTDTQYF. CDR3 DNA: TGTGCCAGCAGCTTAGATCACAGCACAGATACGCAGTATTTT. Full variable domain (rest looked up from reference TRBV7-9 and TRBJ2-3): DTGVSQNPRHKITKRGQNVTFRCDPISEHNRLYWYRQTLGQGPEFLTYFQNEAQLEKSRLLSDRFSAERPKGSFSTLEIQRTEQGDSAMYLCASSLDHSTDTQYFGPGTRLTVL.